Shown below are 9 T cell receptor beta chains from a single sample sequenced in a study of beta chain features in type 1 diabetes. General study points: Among all four CD4+ subsets, Type 1 diabetes patients had TCRB CDR3s that were moderately but significantly shorter.

These TCRs are of unknown antigen specificity. As every portion of the isolated RNA was reverse transcribed, the sequencing read expressed TCRB transcripts. The assay was immunoSEQ multiplex PCR, and TCRdb's table has in-frame clones only and misses some. The data contain about 740,000 clones, 13% of them singletons. Sample: naive CD4+ T cells from blood. The receptors derive from a man younger than 35 with type 1 diabetes.

The chain employs TRBV7-9 and TRBJ2-6; D gene uncertain. Germline V CDR1 and CDR2: SEHNR, FQNEAQ (reference sequence). The CDR3 totals 18 residues. V lost 2 bases, J lost 2 bases, and 16 bases lay in between. CDR3 sequence (DNA): TGTGCCAGCAGCTTAATGGCGAGACCCGCGGCTGGGGCCAACGTCCTGACTTTC. It is translated as CASSLMARPAAGANVLTF.

This clone was counted between two and nine times. The chain joins TRBV7-9 to TRBJ2-7, with D unresolved. The V and J ends lost 3 bases and 3 bases respectively, with 15 bases between them. In germline, CDR1 is SEHNR, CDR2 FQNEAQ (reference sequence). The CDR3 is 15 residues long. CDR3 sequence reads: CASSFYLGYSYEQYF. Here the CDR3 DNA reads TGTGCCAGCAGCTTTTATCTCGGTTACAGCTACGAGCAGTACTTC.

This clone showed up just a few times. This chain connects TRBV7-9 to TRBJ2-5; D is undetermined. The CDR3 is 12 residues long. CDR1 is SEHNR, CDR2 FQNEAQ, per germline (reference sequence). Trimming took 4 bases from V and 5 from J, leaving 8 bases between them. DNA for the CDR3: TGTGCCAGCAGCTATTTAGGGGAGACCCAGTACTTC. Translated: CASSYLGETQYF.

In regard to this clone: The same CDR3 is also encoded by other DNA sequences in this sample. V is TRBV9 and J is TRBJ2-3, with D tentatively TRBD2 (7 bases). V lost 0 bases and J 4 bases, leaving 12 bases between the germline ends. The germline V gene encodes CDR1 SGDLS and CDR2 YYNGEE. The CDR3 is 15 residues long. The CDR3 DNA is TGTGCCAGCAGCGTAGCCGGGGGGCTAGCAGATACGCAGTATTTT. This encodes CASSVAGGLADTQYF.

As concerns this clone: The junction differs from germline at one of its ends, possibly a read error. This chain connects TRBV7-7 to TRBJ1-4; a possible D gene is TRBD1 (5 bases). CDR1 and CDR2 (germline): SSHAT, FNYEAQ (reference sequence). The CDR3 spans 14 residues. CDR3 nucleotide sequence: TGTGCTAGCAGCGCCAGGGCCTTCGGGGAAAAACTGTTTTTT. It yields the protein CASSARAFGEKLFF.

The chain recombines TRBV5-1 with TRBJ2-7, with D possibly matching TRBD1 (7 bases). The CDR3 sequence is 16 residues long. Germline CDR1 and CDR2: SGHRS and YFSETQ. V gave up 0 bases and J gave up 6 bases, with 19 bases separating them. CDR3 sequence: CASSLGGTAASGEQYF. In nucleotides, the CDR3 is TGCGCCAGCAGCTTGGGCGGGACAGCGGCCTCGGGCGAGCAGTACTTC.

This clone has just a few counts. CDR3 in amino acids: CASSSLGGANEKLFF. CDR3 coding DNA: TGTGCCAGCAGCTCCCTGGGGGGGGCGAATGAAAAACTGTTTTTT. The gene calls are TRBV7-9 and TRBJ1-4; D is possibly TRBD1 (6 bases). In germline, CDR1 is SEHNR, CDR2 FQNEAQ (reference sequence). Trimming shortened V by 4 bases and J by 5 bases, and 14 bases separated the two germline ends. CDR3 length: 15 residues. The full variable domain, its missing parts supplied by reference TRBV7-9 and TRBJ1-4, is DTGVSQNPRHKITKRGQNVTFRCDPISEHNRLYWYRQTLGQGPEFLTYFQNEAQLEKSRLLSDRFSAERPKGSFSTLEIQRTEQGDSAMYLCASSSLGGANEKLFFGSGTQLSVL.

V and J are TRBV15 and TRBJ1-5; D may be TRBD1 (5 bases). Trimming left V 0 bases short and J 0 bases short, with 9 bases between. The germline CDR1 and CDR2 sequences are LNHNV and YYDKDF (reference sequence). The CDR3 loop spans 16 amino acids. The DNA of the CDR3 is TGTGCCACCAGCAGAGATTTGGGGGATAGCAATCAGCCCCAGCATTTT. Protein sequence: CATSRDLGDSNQPQHF.

This rearrangement joins TRBV5-6 to TRBJ2-6, with no clear D. Trimming stripped 1 base from V and 0 bases from J, with 8 bases between. The CDR3 contains 16 residues. CDR1 is SGHDT and CDR2 is YYEEEE in the germline V gene. CDR3 in amino acids: CASSLWLLSGANVLTF. CDR3 in DNA: TGTGCCAGCAGCTTGTGGCTTCTCTCTGGGGCCAACGTCCTGACTTTC. The complete variable domain, with remaining parts taken from reference TRBV5-6 and TRBJ2-6, reads DAGVTQSPTHLIKTRGQQVTLRCSPKSGHDTVSWYQQALGQGPQFIFQYYEEEERQRGNFPDRFSGHQFPNYSSELNVNALLLGDSALYLCASSLWLLSGANVLTFGAGSRLTVL.